The T cell receptor beta chain under discussion was sequenced for a study of T-cell reconstitution after alpha-beta-depleted transplantation in children. CDR1 and CDR2 (germline): SNHLY, FYNNEI. V was shortened by 7 bases and J by 7 bases, with 14 bases between the two germline ends. The CDR3 has 14 amino acids. Unique molecular identifiers were used in preparing the TCRbeta library. TCRdb used MiXCR to reprocess the PCR reads, holding one entry per CDR3 protein. The data contain approximately 650,000 distinct CDR3 sequences, around 12% of them seen just once; the ten biggest clones take up about 0.77%.

This rearrangement joins TRBV2 to TRBJ1-6, with D possibly matching TRBD1 (6 bases). The source of this sequence is a girl aged 2 to 10 with congenital amegakaryocytic thrombocytopenia, due to receive a stem cell transplant. The specimen comprised PBMCs, sampled before TCRalphabeta/CD19-depleted stem cell transplant. The CDR3 nucleotides read TGTGCCAGCAACCCAAACAGGGTGAATTCACCCCTCCACTTT. Translation: CASNPNRVNSPLHF. Looking up the rest from reference TRBV2 and TRBJ1-6 gives the full variable domain: EPEVTQTPSHQVTQMGQEVILRCVPISNHLYFYWYRQILGQKVEFLVSFYNNEISEKSEIFDDQFSVERPDGSNFTLKIRSTKLEDSAMYFCASNPNRVNSPLHFGNGTRLTVT.